This T cell receptor (beta chain) was captured in a study of blood T cell repertoires in COVID-19 (TCRdb year 2020). Describing the broader study: The collaborator samples originated in the United States, Italy and Spain and spanned the acute and convalescent phases of COVID-19. The prospective study material was composed of cDNA or gDNA derived from T cells, B-cell-depleted T cells, or PBMCs. The dataset comprised deeply sampled blood TCRbeta repertoires from subjects exposed to, actively infected with, or recovered from COVID-19. The repertoires were released in a freely available public database meant as a resource for research on the immune response to SARS-CoV-2. Samples were obtained from the ongoing ImmuneRACE study (first 160 participants) and from 1,254 subjects provided by 6 global collaborators. Sample metadata almost always included a de-identified subject ID, COVID-19 status, age in years and sex. Where available, HLA class I and class II types were taken from metadata supplied by the sample provider and were not determined by assay-based typing.

General study outcomes and caveats: How much clinical and demographic metadata was included differed by source and by participant, and the metadata was provided uncurated.

The V and J ends are trimmed by 2 bases and 5 bases, leaving 15 bases between them. As encoded in the germline V gene, CDR1 is MNHEY while CDR2 is SVGEGT. There are 15 amino acids in the CDR3, from cysteine to phenylalanine inclusive. Kept here is only the CDR3 DNA, which spans 45 bases and is read in frame from base 1. Points on this clone: Its antigen is unknown. Base qualities were left out, and no much larger clone turns up one base away.

TCRbeta CDR3 regions were amplified from genomic DNA using the immunoSEQ Assay, a bias-controlled multiplex PCR. Under the source paper's analysis protocol: Within the assay, amplification of reference gene primers was used to estimate how many nucleated cells each sample contained. To quantify the absolute abundance of each unique TCRbeta CDR3 rearrangement, sequence reads were collapsed and filtered. For each sample, productive Simpson clonality was calculated as the square root of Simpson's diversity index over productive rearrangements. TCRdb limited this immuneACCESS table to in-frame rearrangements with V and J called. A share of clones is missing; checked studies link under half to unresolved V genes, and the rest is unexplained. Clone size and the V and J calls come from that table; the DNA yielded D and trimming. Here the sample has under 60,000 clones; 80% to 85% occur a single time. The ten largest clones capture roughly 10% of the sample.

One collaborating source in Seattle enrolled patients during active infection and followed them longitudinally through the course of disease. The collaborating institutions used their own protocols to collect whole blood in K2EDTA tubes. For TCRbeta analysis, collaborators shipped samples in one of three forms: frozen whole blood, isolated PBMCs, or DNA extracted from either of those sample types. The clonotype was recovered from a man aged 30-40 years with COVID-19, enrolled during active disease. Input material: peripheral blood. The sequence is built from TRBV6-2 or TRBV6-3 and TRBJ1-1; a weak D assignment points to TRBD1 (5 bases agree). The DNA sequence reads TGTGCCAGCAGTTACCGGACACCAGTTGGGACTGAAGCTTTCTTT. It translates as CASSYRTPVGTEAFF.